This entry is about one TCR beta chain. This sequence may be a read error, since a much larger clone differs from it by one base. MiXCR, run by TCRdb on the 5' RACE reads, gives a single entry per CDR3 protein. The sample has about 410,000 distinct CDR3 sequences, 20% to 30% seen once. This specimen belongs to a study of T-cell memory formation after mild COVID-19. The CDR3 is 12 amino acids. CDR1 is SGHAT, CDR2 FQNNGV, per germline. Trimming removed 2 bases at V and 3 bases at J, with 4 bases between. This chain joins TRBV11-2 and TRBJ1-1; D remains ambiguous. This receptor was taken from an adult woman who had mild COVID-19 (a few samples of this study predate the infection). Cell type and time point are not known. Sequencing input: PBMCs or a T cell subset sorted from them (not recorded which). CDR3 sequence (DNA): TGTGCCAGCAGCTTATCTCACACTGAAGCTTTCTTT. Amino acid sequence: CASSLSHTEAFF.